This TCR beta chain was obtained from a study of control samples from healthy donors and cancer patients. The CDR3 length is 14 residues. Deletions cut 4 bases from V and 2 bases from J, with 12 bases between. Germline V gene data show CDR1 as SGHRS and CDR2 as YFSETQ. TCRdb's table, derived via immunoSEQ multiplex PCR, lists solely in-frame clones and lacks some. The table lists around 110,000 clones, over 85% of them singletons. The clonotype was recovered from a man aged 25 to 40 in good health. The rearrangement links TRBV5-1 to TRBJ2-5; TRBD1 is a possible D gene (6 bases). Sequencing input: blood. The DNA of the CDR3 is TGCGCCAGCAGCGTAGGACAGCAGCAAGAGACCCAGTACTTC. Protein sequence: CASSVGQQQETQYF. Full variable domain (outside the CDR3, taken from reference TRBV5-1 and TRBJ2-5): KAGVTQTPRYLIKTRGQQVTLSCSPISGHRSVSWYQQTPGQGLQFLFEYFSETQRNKGNFPGRFSGRQFSNSRSEMNVSTLELGDSALYLCASSVGQQQETQYFGPGTRLLVL.